Following are 13 T cell receptor beta chains from one sample sequenced in a study of identical twins. TCRdb processed the 5' RACE reads anew with MiXCR; each CDR3 protein has one entry. The data show 200,000 to 250,000 distinct CDR3 sequences, 7% to 8.5% seen once. This same sample was also taken into another study, of yellow fever vaccine responses in identical twins.

The sequencing sample was made of CD8+ T cells sorted from blood. Receptors originate from a woman younger than 30 in good health.

This clonotype was recorded many times. The rearrangement uses TRBV20-1 and TRBJ1-5; the D gene is possibly TRBD1 (6 bases). V was pared by 0 bases and J by 1 base, with 10 bases between. This CDR3 is 15 amino acids long. Per the germline V gene, CDR1 is DFQATT and CDR2 is SNEGSKA (reference sequence). CDR3 protein: CSARETGQSNQPQHF. Here the CDR3 DNA reads TGCAGTGCTAGAGAAACAGGACAGAGCAATCAGCCCCAGCATTTT.

This clonotype showed up many times. This chain links TRBV7-8 with TRBJ2-5; 7 bases match TRBD1. Germline V lookup: CDR1 SGHVS, CDR2 FQNEAQ. Trimming cost V 0 bases and J 5 bases; bases outside gene matches: 6. This CDR3 comprises 15 residues. Written as DNA, the CDR3 is TGTGCCAGCAGCTTAGCCCCAGGGGGTGGGGAGACCCAGTACTTC. Its protein is CASSLAPGGGETQYF.

This clonotype was seen a handful of times. The rearrangement joins TRBV12-3 or TRBV12-4 to TRBJ2-7; D might be TRBD1 or TRBD2, each matching 5 bases. The ends were cut back, 7 bases at V and 3 bases at J, with 19 bases in the middle. The CDR3 contains 15 residues. Here the CDR3 DNA reads TGTGCCAGCAACTTCGGGACCCACCGTTGCTACGAGCAGTACTTC. Residues: CASNFGTHRCYEQYF.

This clonotype was seen many times. This chain connects TRBV5-6 to TRBJ2-1; D not certain. In germline, CDR1 is SGHDT, CDR2 YYEEEE. The V and J ends lost 2 bases and 2 bases respectively, with 8 bases between them. CDR3 length: 14 amino acids. CDR3 sequence (DNA): TGTGCCAGCAGCTTAGTGGGTCCCTACAATGAGCAGTTCTTC. Amino acid sequence: CASSLVGPYNEQFF.

In this sample, this clonotype turned up many times. The gene calls are TRBV5-1 and TRBJ1-1; 9 bases align to TRBD1. V was clipped by 0 bases and J by 4 bases; unmatched bases: 7. Germline values: CDR1 SGHRS, CDR2 YFSETQ. The CDR3 sequence is 16 residues long. CDR3 DNA sequence: TGCGCCAGCAGCTTGGCACAGGGGGCTGAGGGCACTGAAGCTTTCTTT. Its translation is CASSLAQGAEGTEAFF.

This clonotype was seen a handful of times. V usage is TRBV12-3 or TRBV12-4 and J usage is TRBJ2-1, with 10 bases lining up with TRBD2. The CDR3 contains 15 residues. The ends lost 3 bases at V and 9 bases at J; junction bases unmatched: 8. CDR3: CASSLRASGSGEQFF. In DNA form, the CDR3 reads TGTGCCAGCAGTTTGAGGGCTAGCGGGAGTGGTGAGCAGTTCTTC.

V is TRBV7-9 and J is TRBJ1-4; 7 positions match TRBD1. This CDR3 is 12 amino acids long. Per the germline V gene, CDR1 is SEHNR and CDR2 is FQNEAQ (reference sequence). J gave up 12 bases and V 5 bases, and 6 bases lay outside the gene matches. The DNA for the CDR3 is TGTGCCAGCAGCGAGAACCAGGGGGAACTGTTTTTT. This gives the protein CASSENQGELFF.

The CDR3 region is CASTQSGSGDTQYF. CDR3 DNA: TGTGCCAGCACCCAAAGCGGGAGCGGCGATACGCAGTATTTT. This chain links TRBV12-3 or TRBV12-4 with TRBJ2-3; TRBD2 agrees at 8 bases. V was pared by 7 bases and J by 6 bases, with 9 bases of the junction left unmatched. The CDR3 consists of 14 residues.

This clonotype appeared many times. This sequence joins TRBV4-1 and TRBJ2-7, with TRBD1 matching over 8 bases. This CDR3 comprises 15 residues. V was pared by 2 bases and J by 3 bases, with 6 bases of the junction left unmatched. The germline CDR1 and CDR2 sequences are MGHRA and YSYEKL. CDR3 region: CASSQPGTGYYEQYV. CDR3 DNA: TGCGCCAGCAGCCAACCCGGGACAGGTTACTACGAGCAGTACGTC.

In its sample, this clonotype was seen a few times. This rearrangement joins TRBV29-1 to TRBJ1-1, with D tentatively TRBD1 (6 bases). This CDR3 is built from 14 residues. Germline-derived CDR1 and CDR2 are SQVTM and ANQGSEA. Trimming removed 5 bases at V and 2 bases at J, with 15 bases between. CDR3 loop: CSVLGGDLNTEAFF. In nucleotides, the CDR3 is TGCAGCGTTTTGGGGGGCGACCTCAACACTGAAGCTTTCTTT.

Many counts were recorded for this clonotype. Written as DNA, the CDR3 is TGTGCCACCAGCAGAGGAGACTTATATAGCACAGATACGCAGTATTTT. Translation: CATSRGDLYSTDTQYF. The chain uses TRBV15 and TRBJ2-3; D is ambiguous. Deletions cut 1 base from V and 0 bases from J, with 11 bases between. Germline-derived CDR1 and CDR2 are LNHNV and YYDKDF (reference sequence). There are 16 residues in the CDR3.

V usage is TRBV10-3 and J usage is TRBJ2-5, with 7 bases lining up with TRBD1. The junction had 11 bases not matched to a gene; V was cut back by 3 bases and J by 4 bases. Per germline, CDR1 ENHRY and CDR2 SYGVKD. This CDR3 has 16 residues. The CDR3 sequence is CAISESGQSLGETQYF. The CDR3 DNA is TGTGCCATCAGTGAATCGGGACAGTCCCTGGGAGAGACCCAGTACTTC.

The chain joins TRBV11-3 to TRBJ2-1, with TRBD2 matching 7 bases. V was pared by 5 bases and J by 9 bases, with 16 bases of the junction left unmatched. Germline CDR1 is SGHNT and CDR2 is YENEEA. There are 16 residues in the CDR3. The CDR3 DNA reads TGTGCCAGCAGCGGGGAGGGTAGCCTAGCCGGAGGTGAGCAGTTCTTC. Translating gives CASSGEGSLAGGEQFF. Full variable domain (rest looked up from reference TRBV11-3 and TRBJ2-1): EAGVVQSPRYKIIEKKQPVAFWCNPISGHNTLYWYLQNLGQGPELLIRYENEEAVDDSQLPKDRFSAERLKGVDSTLKIQPAELGDSAVYLCASSGEGSLAGGEQFFGPGTRLTVL.